This TCR beta chain was identified during a study of OX40 agonist ivuxolimab in advanced cancers. Study-level information: Cancers in dose escalation were hepatocellular, melanoma, renal cell and head and neck. Earlier treatment with anti-PD-1, anti-PD-L1 or anti-CTLA-4 was permitted, and 35% to 40% had received some.

Collection of blood occurred at baseline, at cycle 4 day 1, and at cycle 7 day 1. Some clones are missing from TCRdb's copy, which holds only in-frame ones; the method was immunoSEQ multiplex PCR. Of roughly 56,000 clones listed, over 80% were seen once; the top ten hold around 4.5%. Study-level points and caveats: Some nonresponders additionally presented with little normalized T-cell clonal expansion.

The CDR3 contains 13 residues. In germline, CDR1 is SNHLY, CDR2 FYNNEI. Between the trimmed V and J ends, which lost 6 bases and 4 bases, there was a span of 12 bases. Points on this clone: Its antigen is as yet unknown.

Material: CD4+ or CD8+ T cells sorted from blood, obtained in a trial of the OX40 agonist ivuxolimab. This TCR came from an adult with an advanced solid tumor such as melanoma, head and neck, liver or kidney cancer. This chain connects TRBV2 to TRBJ2-5; possibly TRBD1 for D (6 bases). The CDR3 spells CASRVDRAETQYF. The DNA for the CDR3 is TGTGCCAGCAGAGTGGACAGAGCAGAGACCCAGTACTTC.